The 28 T cell receptor beta chains below come from one sample, sequenced in a study of neurological immune-mediated disorders (dated by TCRdb to the late 2010s). Libraries were prepared through 5' RACE. The sequencer listed for this sample is Illumina HiSeq 2500. The raw public data were reprocessed by TCRdb itself: fastp quality trimming at Q25, MiXCR clonotype calling, in-frame beta chains only. Here each entry gathers all rows of one CDR3 protein and keeps the most common genes and DNA. The sample has more than 40,000 distinct CDR3 sequences on record, around 2.9% of them singletons. About 15% of the sample lies in the top ten. The source material was PBMCs. All receptors come from a woman between 50 and 59 years old with multiple sclerosis.

This clonotype was seen at least ten times. This chain links TRBV5-1 with TRBJ1-6, with D perhaps matching TRBD1 (5 bases). Germline V gives CDR1 SGHRS, CDR2 YFSETQ. V shed 4 bases and J shed 11 bases, with 16 bases lying between them. This CDR3 region has 14 residues. The CDR3 is CASSPDQGPPPLHF. The CDR3 DNA follows: TGCGCCAGCAGCCCGGACCAGGGCCCGCCACCCCTCCACTTT.

In this sample, this clonotype turned up many times. The V and J genes are TRBV7-9 and TRBJ1-1; the D is unclear. The CDR3 has 16 amino acids. Germline CDR1 SEHNR, CDR2 FQNEAQ (reference sequence). The V end was cut by 2 bases, the J end by 1 base, with 14 bases between. CDR3 loop: CASSLSPRFSNTEAFF. The CDR3 DNA sequence: TGTGCCAGCAGCTTAAGCCCGAGATTTTCGAACACTGAAGCTTTCTTT.

This clonotype was counted ten times or more. This chain joins TRBV7-2 and TRBJ2-5; D gene ambiguous. Trimming shortened V by 0 bases and J by 5 bases, and 10 bases separated the two germline ends. The CDR3 loop spans 14 amino acids. Germline V lookup: CDR1 SGHTA, CDR2 FQGNSA. The CDR3 coding sequence is TGTGCCAGCAGCTTAGCTTGGCGTCGGGAGACCCAGTACTTC. Translation gives CASSLAWRRETQYF.

This clonotype was picked up many times. CDR3 region: CASSTLSRIPHHGYTF. CDR3 nucleotides: TGTGCCAGCTCAACCCTCTCGAGGATTCCCCATCATGGCTACACCTTC. The rearrangement links TRBV18 to TRBJ1-2; no definite D call. The V end lost 5 bases, the J end lost 6 bases, and 22 bases lay between the germline ends. The CDR3 spans 16 residues. Germline CDR1 and CDR2: KGHSH and LQKENI.

On this clonotype itself: This may come from a read error, since a much larger clone is one base off. The V gene is TRBV29-1, the J gene TRBJ2-3, with 7 positions matching TRBD2. Germline CDR1 and CDR2: SQVTM and ANQGSEA. The CDR3 is made up of 13 amino acids. The CDR3 spells CSIESAGRGTQYF. Here the CDR3 DNA reads TGCAGCATTGAATCGGCGGGGAGGGGTACGCAGTATTTT.

In this sample, this clonotype turned up many times. The rearrangement links TRBV5-5 to TRBJ1-5; D is unresolved. V lost 0 bases, J lost 5 bases, and 9 bases lay in between. This CDR3 is built from 14 residues. The germline gives CDR1 SGHKS, CDR2 YYEKEE (reference sequence). Written as DNA, the CDR3 is TGTGCCAGCAGCTTGGGGCAAGGTGATCAGCCCCAGCATTTT. Its translation is CASSLGQGDQPQHF.

This clonotype has ten or more counts. The V call is TRBV5-5, the J call TRBJ1-5; 8 nucleotides line up with TRBD1. The CDR3 sequence is 16 residues long. Per the germline V gene, CDR1 is SGHKS and CDR2 is YYEKEE (reference sequence). V was pared by 4 bases and J by 1 base, with 7 bases of the junction left unmatched. The CDR3 protein is CASSPTGAKSNQPQHF. The CDR3 DNA reads TGTGCCAGCAGCCCGACAGGGGCGAAAAGCAATCAGCCCCAGCATTTT. The variable domain in full, completed from reference TRBV5-5 and TRBJ1-5, reads DAGVTQSPTHLIKTRGQQVTLRCSPISGHKSVSWYQQVLGQGPQFIFQYYEKEERGRGNFPDRFSARQFPNYSSELNVNALLLGDSALYLCASSPTGAKSNQPQHFGDGTRLSIL.

This clonotype was counted at least ten times. The V gene is TRBV11-2, the J gene TRBJ2-3, with D hard to call. This CDR3 comprises 14 residues. From germline, CDR1 is SGHAT and CDR2 FQNNGV. V lost 5 bases and J 0 bases, leaving 9 bases between the germline ends. The CDR3 here is CASSLQSSTDTQYF. As DNA, the CDR3 is TGTGCCAGCAGCCTCCAGAGTAGCACAGATACGCAGTATTTT.

This clonotype was seen ten or more times. The CDR3 region has the DNA TGCGCCAGCAGCTTGAGTCCCAGGGGGTATGGCTACACCTTC. As protein: CASSLSPRGYGYTF. The genes are TRBV5-1 and TRBJ1-2, with 7 bases lining up with TRBD1. This CDR3 contains 14 residues. Looked up from germline, CDR1 is SGHRS and CDR2 is YFSETQ. J gave up 5 bases and V 1 base, and 5 bases lay outside the gene matches.

This clonotype was seen ten or more times. The chain links TRBV11-2 to TRBJ2-2; 10 positions agree with TRBD2. CDR1 SGHAT and CDR2 FQNNGV come from the germline V gene. V dropped 5 bases and J dropped 4; count of bases not matched to a gene: 7. The CDR3 length is 16 residues. CDR3 in amino acids: CASSIIAGGPTGELFF. The DNA of the CDR3 is TGTGCCAGCAGCATCATAGCGGGGGGACCCACCGGGGAGCTGTTTTTT.

This clonotype was picked up many times. The chain recombines TRBV20-1 with TRBJ2-2, with TRBD2 identical over 8 bases. With 2 bases clipped from V and 6 bases from J, the junction kept 8 bases outside the gene matches. CDR1 and CDR2 (germline): DFQATT, SNEGSKA (reference sequence). The CDR3 is 15 amino acids. The CDR3 DNA follows: TGCAGTGCTAGAAAGGCGGGAGGTTTCCCCGGGGAGCTGTTTTTT. Protein: CSARKAGGFPGELFF.

This clonotype was counted many times. The gene calls are TRBV18 and TRBJ2-1; 9 bases fit TRBD2. The germline V gene encodes CDR1 KGHSH and CDR2 LQKENI. The V gene end was trimmed by 6 bases and the J gene end by 7 bases; junction bases not matched to a gene: 10. The CDR3 has 15 amino acids. The CDR3 sequence: CASSPGAGGRNEQFF. CDR3 in DNA: TGTGCCAGCTCCCCAGGAGCGGGAGGAAGGAATGAGCAGTTCTTC.

Many counts were recorded for this clonotype. The rearrangement links TRBV9 to TRBJ2-1, with D perhaps matching TRBD1 or TRBD2 (5 bases each). V was trimmed by 4 bases and J by 12 bases, leaving 14 bases between them. The CDR3 consists of 12 residues. Germline V gene data show CDR1 as SGDLS and CDR2 as YYNGEE. CDR3 in DNA: TGTGCCAGCAGCCCCCCCCAGGGACGGCAGTTCTTC. Residues: CASSPPQGRQFF.

This clonotype was seen many times. The chain recombines TRBV7-2 with TRBJ2-2; TRBD1 matches 9 bases. V lost 1 base to trimming and J lost 4 bases; unmatched junction nucleotides: 7. In germline, CDR1 is SGHTA, CDR2 FQGNSA. This CDR3 is built from 17 residues. CDR3 residues: CASSLDSDRGSTGELFF. CDR3 bases: TGTGCCAGCAGCTTAGACTCGGACAGGGGAAGCACCGGGGAGCTGTTTTTT. Full variable domain (remainder filled in from reference TRBV7-2 and TRBJ2-2): GAGVSQSPSNKVTEKGKDVELRCDPISGHTALYWYRQSLGQGLEFLIYFQGNSAPDKSGLPSDRFSAERTGGSVSTLTIQRTQQEDSAVYLCASSLDSDRGSTGELFFGEGSRLTVL.

This clonotype has ten or more counts. The chain joins TRBV7-8 to TRBJ1-5; possibly TRBD1 for D (6 bases). V was clipped by 8 bases and J by 5 bases, with 10 bases between them. The CDR3 extends over 12 amino acids. Germline lookup yields CDR1 SGHVS and CDR2 FQNEAQ. The CDR3: CASGGRYQPQHF. The CDR3 coding sequence is TGTGCCAGCGGGGGCCGGTATCAGCCCCAGCATTTT.

This clonotype has at least ten counts. The J gene is TRBJ2-5, the V gene TRBV20-1; TRBD2 matches at 8 bases. V was clipped by 3 bases and J by 6 bases; unmatched bases: 3. The CDR3 totals 12 residues. CDR1 is DFQATT and CDR2 is SNEGSKA in the germline V gene (reference sequence). CDR3: CSASGGAQTQYF. CDR3 DNA: TGCAGTGCTAGCGGGGGGGCACAGACCCAGTACTTC.

This clonotype was picked up many times. The J gene is TRBJ2-1, the V gene TRBV29-1, with D unclear. The CDR3 has 11 residues. V lost 4 bases and J lost 4, with 5 bases in between. CDR1 is SQVTM, CDR2 ANQGSEA, per germline. CDR3 DNA sequence: TGCAGCGTTGCCGATTACAATGAGCAGTTCTTC. This sequence encodes CSVADYNEQFF.

Ten or more counts support this clonotype. V and J are TRBV19 and TRBJ2-3, with TRBD2 as a possible D gene (5 bases). Trimming took 8 bases from V and 2 from J, leaving 11 bases between them. Germline CDR1 and CDR2: LNHDA and SQIVND (reference sequence). The CDR3 covers 13 residues. The CDR3 DNA sequence: TGTGCCAGTCGTCCTAGCTCCACAGATACGCAGTATTTT. Amino acids: CASRPSSTDTQYF.

This clonotype was detected many times. The genes are TRBV5-1 and TRBJ2-1; perhaps TRBD2 as D (6 bases). The V and J ends lost 2 bases and 1 base respectively, with 10 bases between them. Germline CDR1 and CDR2: SGHRS and YFSETQ. The CDR3 is made up of 15 amino acids. Written as DNA, the CDR3 is TGCGCCAGCAGCTTAGGGACTGGATCCTACAATGAGCAGTTCTTC. It yields the protein CASSLGTGSYNEQFF. The entire variable domain, with the rest obtained from reference TRBV5-1 and TRBJ2-1, is as follows: KAGVTQTPRYLIKTRGQQVTLSCSPISGHRSVSWYQQTPGQGLQFLFEYFSETQRNKGNFPGRFSGRQFSNSRSEMNVSTLELGDSALYLCASSLGTGSYNEQFFGPGTRLTVL.

This clonotype was observed many times. The V and J genes are TRBV11-2 and TRBJ1-2, with a weak D call TRBD1 (5 bases). Germline V gene lookup returns CDR1 SGHAT and CDR2 FQNNGV. The CDR3 totals 15 residues. V lost 5 bases and J 0 bases, leaving 13 bases between the germline ends. CDR3: CASSPGGTPNYGYTF. The CDR3 DNA sequence: TGTGCCAGCAGCCCTGGAGGGACGCCTAACTATGGCTACACCTTC.

This clonotype was counted many times. The chain's CDR3 is CASSLSNQPQHF. In DNA form, the CDR3 reads TGTGCCAGCAGCTTATCTAATCAGCCCCAGCATTTT. The rearrangement joins TRBV7-9 to TRBJ1-5; D remains ambiguous. CDR3 length equals 12 residues. V was pared by 2 bases and J by 4 bases, with 3 bases between. From germline, CDR1 is SEHNR and CDR2 FQNEAQ (reference sequence).

This clonotype has ten or more counts. This chain connects TRBV15 to TRBJ1-5; D is unresolved. Germline-derived CDR1 and CDR2 are LNHNV and YYDKDF (reference sequence). V lost 0 bases to trimming and J lost 3 bases, with 3 bases between them. The CDR3 totals 13 residues. The CDR3 nucleotides read TGTGCCACCAGCAGAGATTTCAATCAGCCCCAGCATTTT. Residues: CATSRDFNQPQHF.

This clonotype was counted ten times or more. V usage is TRBV7-2 and J usage is TRBJ1-6; D remains unclear. CDR3 length: 15 residues. CDR1 is SGHTA and CDR2 is FQGNSA in the germline V gene. Trimming stripped 3 bases from V and 6 bases from J, with 12 bases between. The CDR3 DNA sequence: TGTGCCAGCAGCTTGACCGGGTTCACTAATTCACCCCTCCACTTT. It yields the protein CASSLTGFTNSPLHF.

This clonotype was seen at least ten times. CDR3 in DNA: TGCAGCGTTGAAGTGGCGCTATACGAGCAGTACTTC. It codes for CSVEVALYEQYF. The chain carries TRBV29-1 and TRBJ2-7, with D hard to call. The CDR3 loop spans 12 amino acids. The V end was cut by 1 base, the J end by 4 bases, with 8 bases between. CDR1 and CDR2 from the germline V gene are SQVTM and ANQGSEA.

This clonotype has at least ten counts. V and J are TRBV5-1 and TRBJ2-1; D gene uncertain. The V gene lost 6 bases and the J gene lost 4 bases, with 11 bases spanning the gap. The CDR3 covers 13 residues. Germline CDR1 is SGHRS and CDR2 is YFSETQ. CDR3 amino acids: CASNQDGYNEQFF. The CDR3, as DNA: TGCGCCAGCAACCAGGACGGGTACAATGAGCAGTTCTTC. Full variable domain (missing parts from reference TRBV5-1 and TRBJ2-1): KAGVTQTPRYLIKTRGQQVTLSCSPISGHRSVSWYQQTPGQGLQFLFEYFSETQRNKGNFPGRFSGRQFSNSRSEMNVSTLELGDSALYLCASNQDGYNEQFFGPGTRLTVL.

This clonotype was seen many times. The J gene is TRBJ2-3, the V gene TRBV5-4, with TRBD2 as a possible D gene (6 bases). This CDR3 spans 15 amino acids. Trimming cost V 4 bases and J 0 bases, with 12 bases left between them. CDR1 is SGHNT, CDR2 YYREEE, per germline (reference sequence). The CDR3 reads CASSRTTSSTDTQYF. CDR3 sequence (DNA): TGTGCCAGCAGCCGGACTACCTCTAGCACAGATACGCAGTATTTT. The full variable domain, with the rest looked up from reference TRBV5-4 and TRBJ2-3, is ETGVTQSPTHLIKTRGQQVTLRCSSQSGHNTVSWYQQALGQGPQFIFQYYREEENGRGNFPPRFSGLQFPNYSSELNVNALELDDSALYLCASSRTTSSTDTQYFGPGTRLTVL.

At least ten counts were recorded for this clonotype. This sequence joins TRBV12-3 or TRBV12-4 and TRBJ2-1, with 9 bases matching TRBD1. V gave up 6 bases and J gave up 8 bases; unmatched junction bases: 11. There are 15 residues in the CDR3. CDR3 loop: CASRPYRGRADEQFF. The CDR3 nucleotides read TGTGCCAGCAGACCATACAGGGGGCGCGCCGATGAGCAGTTCTTC.

There are many counts of this clonotype. The chain uses TRBV5-1 and TRBJ2-1; D is perhaps TRBD2 (6 bases). V lost 2 bases, J lost 6 bases, and 12 bases lay in between. Germline assignment: CDR1 SGHRS and CDR2 YFSETQ. This CDR3 comprises 14 residues. This CDR3 is CASSFAREINEQFF. The DNA of the CDR3 is TGCGCCAGCAGCTTTGCACGGGAGATCAATGAGCAGTTCTTC.